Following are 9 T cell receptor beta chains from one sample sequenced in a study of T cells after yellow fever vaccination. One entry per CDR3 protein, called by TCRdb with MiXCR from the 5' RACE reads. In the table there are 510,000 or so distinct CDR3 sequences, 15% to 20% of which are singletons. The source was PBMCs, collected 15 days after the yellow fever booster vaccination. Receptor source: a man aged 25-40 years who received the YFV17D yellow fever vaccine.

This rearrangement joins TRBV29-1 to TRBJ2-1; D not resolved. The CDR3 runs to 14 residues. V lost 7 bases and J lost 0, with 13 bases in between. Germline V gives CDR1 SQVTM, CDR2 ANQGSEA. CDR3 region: CSGTGVSSYNEQFF. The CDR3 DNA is TGCAGCGGGACCGGAGTGAGCTCCTACAATGAGCAGTTCTTC.

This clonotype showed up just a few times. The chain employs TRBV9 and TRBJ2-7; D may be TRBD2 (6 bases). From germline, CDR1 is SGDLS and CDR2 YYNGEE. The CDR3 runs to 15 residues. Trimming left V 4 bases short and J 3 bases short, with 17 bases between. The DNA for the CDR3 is TGTGCCAGCAGCCCCCAAGCGGGTAGAAACTACGAGCAGTACTTC. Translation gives CASSPQAGRNYEQYF.

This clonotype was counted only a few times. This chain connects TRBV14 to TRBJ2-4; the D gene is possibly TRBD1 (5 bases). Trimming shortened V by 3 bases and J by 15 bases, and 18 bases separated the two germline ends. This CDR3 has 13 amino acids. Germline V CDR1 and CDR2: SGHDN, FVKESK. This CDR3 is CASSHTPDTPRYF. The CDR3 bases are TGTGCCAGCAGCCATACGCCGGACACCCCCCGGTACTTC.

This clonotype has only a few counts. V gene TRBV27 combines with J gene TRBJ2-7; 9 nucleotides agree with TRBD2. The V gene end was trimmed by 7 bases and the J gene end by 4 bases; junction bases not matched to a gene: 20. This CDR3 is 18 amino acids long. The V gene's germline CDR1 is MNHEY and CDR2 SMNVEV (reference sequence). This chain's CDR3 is CASIGPSGESGRMYEQYF. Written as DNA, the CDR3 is TGTGCCAGCATAGGACCCTCAGGGGAGAGCGGGAGGATGTACGAGCAGTACTTC.

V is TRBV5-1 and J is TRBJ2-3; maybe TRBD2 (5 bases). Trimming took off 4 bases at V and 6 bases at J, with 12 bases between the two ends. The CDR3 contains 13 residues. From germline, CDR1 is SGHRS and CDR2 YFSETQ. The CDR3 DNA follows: TGCGCCAGCAGCCCCCAAGGACTCGATACGCAGTATTTT. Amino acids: CASSPQGLDTQYF.

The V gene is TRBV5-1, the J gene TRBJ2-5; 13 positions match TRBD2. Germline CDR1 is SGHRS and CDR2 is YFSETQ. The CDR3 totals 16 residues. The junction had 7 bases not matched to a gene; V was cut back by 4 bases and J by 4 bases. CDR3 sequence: CASSTGTSGVLETQYF. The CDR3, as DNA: TGCGCCAGCAGCACCGGGACTAGCGGGGTCCTAGAGACCCAGTACTTC.

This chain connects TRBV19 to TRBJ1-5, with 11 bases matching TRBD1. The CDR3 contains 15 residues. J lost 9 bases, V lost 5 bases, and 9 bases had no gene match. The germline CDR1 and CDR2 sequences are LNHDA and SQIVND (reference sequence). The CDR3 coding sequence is TGTGCCAGTAGTGCCGGGACAGGGGGAATATTGCCCCAGCATTTT. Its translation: CASSAGTGGILPQHF. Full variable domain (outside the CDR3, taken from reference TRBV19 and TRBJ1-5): DGGITQSPKYLFRKEGQNVTLSCEQNLNHDAMYWYRQDPGQGLRLIYYSQIVNDFQKGDIAEGYSVSREKKESFPLTVTSAQKNPTAFYLCASSAGTGGILPQHFGDGTRLSIL.

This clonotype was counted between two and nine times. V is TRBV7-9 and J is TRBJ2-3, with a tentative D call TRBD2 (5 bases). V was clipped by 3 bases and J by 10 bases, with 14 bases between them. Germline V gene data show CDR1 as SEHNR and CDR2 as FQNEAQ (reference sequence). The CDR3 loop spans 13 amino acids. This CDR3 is CASSFPVAGPQYF. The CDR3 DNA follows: TGTGCCAGCAGCTTCCCCGTTGCGGGCCCGCAGTATTTT.

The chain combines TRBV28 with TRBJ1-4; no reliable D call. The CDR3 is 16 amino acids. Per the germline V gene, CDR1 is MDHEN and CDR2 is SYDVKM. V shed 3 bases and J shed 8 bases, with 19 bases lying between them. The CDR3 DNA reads TGTGCCAGCAGTTTGGCCCTCAGCGGAATGAGGGAAAAACTGTTTTTT. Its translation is CASSLALSGMREKLFF.